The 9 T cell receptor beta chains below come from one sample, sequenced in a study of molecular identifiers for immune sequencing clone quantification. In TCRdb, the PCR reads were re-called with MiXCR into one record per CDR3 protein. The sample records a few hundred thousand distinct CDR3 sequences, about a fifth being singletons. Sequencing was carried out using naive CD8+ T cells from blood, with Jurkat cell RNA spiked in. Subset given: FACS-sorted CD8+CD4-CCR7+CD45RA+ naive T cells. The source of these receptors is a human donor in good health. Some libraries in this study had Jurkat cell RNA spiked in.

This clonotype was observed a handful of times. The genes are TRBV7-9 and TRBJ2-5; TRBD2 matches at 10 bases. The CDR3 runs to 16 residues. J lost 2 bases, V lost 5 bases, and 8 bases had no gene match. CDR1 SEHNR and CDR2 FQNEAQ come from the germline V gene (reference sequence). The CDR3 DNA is TGTGCCAGCAGCGAAGAGCGGGGGGGCCTGCAAGAGACCCAGTACTTC. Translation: CASSEERGGLQETQYF. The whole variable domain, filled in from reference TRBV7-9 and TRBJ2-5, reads DTGVSQNPRHKITKRGQNVTFRCDPISEHNRLYWYRQTLGQGPEFLTYFQNEAQLEKSRLLSDRFSAERPKGSFSTLEIQRTEQGDSAMYLCASSEERGGLQETQYFGPGTRLLVL.

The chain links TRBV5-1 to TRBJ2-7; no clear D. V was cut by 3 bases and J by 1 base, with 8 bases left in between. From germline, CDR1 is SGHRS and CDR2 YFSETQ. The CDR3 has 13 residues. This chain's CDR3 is CASSSIGSYEQYF. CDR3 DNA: TGCGCCAGCAGCTCCATAGGGTCCTACGAGCAGTACTTC.

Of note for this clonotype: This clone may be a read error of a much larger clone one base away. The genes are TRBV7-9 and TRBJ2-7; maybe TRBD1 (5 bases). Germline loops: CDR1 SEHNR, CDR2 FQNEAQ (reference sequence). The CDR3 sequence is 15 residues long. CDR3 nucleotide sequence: TGTGCCGGCAGCTCCGTTCAAGGGGTGCCCTACGAGCAGTACTTC. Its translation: CAGSSVQGVPYEQYF.

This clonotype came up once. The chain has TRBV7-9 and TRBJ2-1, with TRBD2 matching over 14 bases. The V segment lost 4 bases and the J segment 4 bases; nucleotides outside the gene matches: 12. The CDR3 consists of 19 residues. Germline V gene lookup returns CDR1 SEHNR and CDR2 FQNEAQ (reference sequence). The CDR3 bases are TGTGCCAGCAGCTCCCTGACTAGCGGGAGGGCCCCTGCTTACAATGAGCAGTTCTTC. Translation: CASSSLTSGRAPAYNEQFF.

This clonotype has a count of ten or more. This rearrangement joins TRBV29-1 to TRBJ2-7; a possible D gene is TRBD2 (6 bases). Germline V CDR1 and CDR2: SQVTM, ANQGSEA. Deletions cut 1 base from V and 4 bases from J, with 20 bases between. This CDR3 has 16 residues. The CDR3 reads CSVEGGDASRGYEQYF. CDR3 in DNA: TGCAGCGTTGAAGGGGGGGACGCCTCACGTGGTTACGAGCAGTACTTC.

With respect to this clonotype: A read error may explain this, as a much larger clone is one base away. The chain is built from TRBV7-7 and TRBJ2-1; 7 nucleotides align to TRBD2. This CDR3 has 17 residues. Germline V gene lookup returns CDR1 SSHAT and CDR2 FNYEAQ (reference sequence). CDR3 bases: TGTGCTAGCAGCTTAGAGCCGGGAGGAAGGTCCATAAATGAGCAGTTCTTC. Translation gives CASSLEPGGRSINEQFF.

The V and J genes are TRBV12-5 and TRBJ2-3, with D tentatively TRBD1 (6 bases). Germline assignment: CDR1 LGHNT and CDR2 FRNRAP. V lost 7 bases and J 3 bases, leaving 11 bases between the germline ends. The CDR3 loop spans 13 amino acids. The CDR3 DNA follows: TGTGCTAGTGCTAATGGACAGACAGATACGCAGTATTTT. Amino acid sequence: CASANGQTDTQYF. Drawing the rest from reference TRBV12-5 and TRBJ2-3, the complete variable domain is DARVTQTPRHKVTEMGQEVTMRCQPILGHNTVFWYRQTMMQGLELLAYFRNRAPLDDSGMPKDRFSAEMPDATLATLKIQPSEPRDSAVYFCASANGQTDTQYFGPGTRLTVL.

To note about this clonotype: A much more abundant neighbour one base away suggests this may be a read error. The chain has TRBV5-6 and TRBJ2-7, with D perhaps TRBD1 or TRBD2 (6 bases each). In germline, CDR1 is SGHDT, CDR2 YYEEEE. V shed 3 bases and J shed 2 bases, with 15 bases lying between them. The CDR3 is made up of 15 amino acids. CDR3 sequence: CASSSGAGGTYEQYF. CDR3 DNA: TGTGCCAGCAGCTCGGGGGCAGGCGGAACCTACGAGCAGTACTTC.

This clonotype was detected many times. This CDR3 is CASSFAGRPFTDTQYF. The CDR3 DNA follows: TGTGCCAGCAGCTTTGCTGGCAGACCCTTCACAGATACGCAGTATTTT. The chain links TRBV11-2 to TRBJ2-3; D not certain. The V gene lost 3 bases and the J gene lost 2 bases, with 15 bases spanning the gap. The CDR3 is 16 amino acids. Looked up from germline, CDR1 is SGHAT and CDR2 is FQNNGV.